This T cell receptor beta chain originates from a study of cytomegalovirus exposure and HLA in healthy donors. Study background: Within the Caucasian-associated ancestry cluster were approximately 77% of the roughly 400 genotyped donors.

Whole-study results and caveats: Three of the chains that were CMV-associated were confirmed in vitro to be specific for CMV antigens. Evidence from a later analysis indicated that most CMV-associated TCR beta chains looked HLA-restricted.

PCR primers comprised 60 Vbeta and 13 Jbeta primers. Only in-frame clones appear in the TCRdb table, and some are missing; sequencing was by immunoSEQ multiplex PCR. Of about 89,000 clones listed, about 85% are singletons. Regarding this clone: Its antigen is unidentified.

Input material: PBMCs. This receptor was taken from a middle-aged man in good health and CMV-seropositive.

CDR3 in amino acids: CASRRGGSYNEQFF. The CDR3 DNA is TGTGCCAGCAGGCGGGGAGGCTCCTACAATGAGCAGTTCTTC. The genes are TRBV6-6 and TRBJ2-1, with D perhaps matching TRBD2 (6 bases). Trimming took 6 bases from V and 0 from J, leaving 9 bases between them. CDR3 length equals 14 residues. The germline V gene has CDR1 MNHNY and CDR2 SVGAGI (reference sequence).